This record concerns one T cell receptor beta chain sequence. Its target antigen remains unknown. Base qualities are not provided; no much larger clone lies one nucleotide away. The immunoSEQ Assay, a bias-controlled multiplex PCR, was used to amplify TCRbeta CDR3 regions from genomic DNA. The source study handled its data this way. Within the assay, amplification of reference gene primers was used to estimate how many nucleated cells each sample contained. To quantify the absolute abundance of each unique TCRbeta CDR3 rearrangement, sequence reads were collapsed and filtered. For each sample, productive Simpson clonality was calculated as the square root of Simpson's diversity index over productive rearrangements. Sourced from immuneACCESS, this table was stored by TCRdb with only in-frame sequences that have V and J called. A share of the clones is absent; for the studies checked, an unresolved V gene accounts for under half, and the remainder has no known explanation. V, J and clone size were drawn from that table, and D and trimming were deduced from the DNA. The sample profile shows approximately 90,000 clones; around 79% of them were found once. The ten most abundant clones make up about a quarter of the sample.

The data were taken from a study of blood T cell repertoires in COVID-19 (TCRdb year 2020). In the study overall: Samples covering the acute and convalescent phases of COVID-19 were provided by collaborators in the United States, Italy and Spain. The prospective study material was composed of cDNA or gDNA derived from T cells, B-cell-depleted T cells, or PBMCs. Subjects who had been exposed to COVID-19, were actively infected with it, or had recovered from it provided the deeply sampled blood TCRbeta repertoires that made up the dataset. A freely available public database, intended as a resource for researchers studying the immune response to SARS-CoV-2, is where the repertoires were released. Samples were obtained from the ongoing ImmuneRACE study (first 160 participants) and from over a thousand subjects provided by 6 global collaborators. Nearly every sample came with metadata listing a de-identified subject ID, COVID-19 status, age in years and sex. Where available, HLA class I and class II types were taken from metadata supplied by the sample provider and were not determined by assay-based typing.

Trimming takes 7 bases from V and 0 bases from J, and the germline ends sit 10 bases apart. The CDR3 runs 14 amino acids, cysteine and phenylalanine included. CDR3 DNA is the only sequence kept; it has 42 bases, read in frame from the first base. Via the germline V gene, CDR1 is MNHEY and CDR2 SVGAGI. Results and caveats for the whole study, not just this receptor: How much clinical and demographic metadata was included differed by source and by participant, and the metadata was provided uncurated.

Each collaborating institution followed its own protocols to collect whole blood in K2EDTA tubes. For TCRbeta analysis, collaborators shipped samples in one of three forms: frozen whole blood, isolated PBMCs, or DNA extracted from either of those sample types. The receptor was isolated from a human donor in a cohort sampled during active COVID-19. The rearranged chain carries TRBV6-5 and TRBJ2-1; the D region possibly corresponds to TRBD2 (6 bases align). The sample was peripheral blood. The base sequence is TGTGCCAGCACGTACGGGAGCTCCTACAATGAGCAGTTCTTC. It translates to CASTYGSSYNEQFF.